This TCR beta chain stems from a study of memory CD4+ T cells and cytomegalovirus serostatus. Turning to the study itself: Donors were healthy Belgian adults, 10 or so CMV seropositive and 20 to 30 seronegative.

Study conclusions and caveats: Of under 200 reported CMV TCRbeta sequences, 55 to 80 were found in memory CD4+ repertoires.

A remark on this clone: Its specificity is not known.

Measured with immunoSEQ multiplex PCR; TCRdb has only the in-frame clones, and not every one. The sample holds about 41,000 clones, about 85% seen once. Single viable CD3+CD4+CD8-CD45RO+ cells were sorted as the memory CD4+ T cells. This receptor was taken from an adult in good health and CMV-seronegative. The sequencing input was memory CD4+ T cells from blood.

Written as DNA, the CDR3 is TGTGCCAGTAGTACCCCCGGGGGGGCCTACGAGCAGTACTTC. Translation gives CASSTPGGAYEQYF. The chain couples TRBV19 to TRBJ2-7; 8 bases fit TRBD2. The CDR3 runs to 14 residues. Germline-derived CDR1 and CDR2 are LNHDA and SQIVND (reference sequence). V dropped 4 bases and J dropped 2; count of bases not matched to a gene: 4.